The rows below give T cell receptor beta chains drawn from one sample of a study of identical twins. TCRdb re-analysed the 5' RACE reads in MiXCR, keeping a single row per CDR3 protein. The sample carries 200,000 to 250,000 distinct CDR3 sequences, 5.5% to 7.5% recorded once. These data were likewise used in another study, on T cells expressing NK-cell markers.

The specimen was CD8+ T cells sorted from blood. The source is a woman aged 18-29 years in good health. Each CDR3 is given with its conserved first and last residue. A D gene is named only where the DNA matches it firmly. Not all rows give a size; the values are once, few, many and, for expanded clones, a class.

D gene,V gene,J gene,clone size,CDR3 DNA,CDR3 protein
TRBD1,TRBV12-3/TRBV12-4,TRBJ2-7,many,TGTGCCAGCAGCCCCCAGGACAGGCTACCTTACGAGCAGTACTTC,CASSPQDRLPYEQYF
TRBD2,TRBV12-3/TRBV12-4,TRBJ2-7,few,TGTGCCAGCAGTCTGGGACTAGAGGGGTACGAGCAGTACTTC,CASSLGLEGYEQYF
.,TRBV4-3,TRBJ2-3,many,TGCGCCAGCAGCCCCGGGGTGGGGTACACAGATACGCAGTATTTT,CASSPGVGYTDTQYF
TRBD2,TRBV6-1,TRBJ2-2,many,TGTGCCAGCACCACAACGGGGGGTTCGAACACCGGGGAGCTGTTTTTT,CASTTTGGSNTGELFF
.,TRBV20-1,TRBJ2-5,few,TGCAGTGCTCCCCGACAGCGGGAGACCCAGTACTTC,CSAPRQRETQYF
.,TRBV25-1,TRBJ2-1,few,TGTGCCAGCAGTGGAGTTGAGCAGTTCTTC,CASSGVEQFF
.,TRBV6-2/TRBV6-3,TRBJ2-1,many,TGTGCCAGCAGTTACGACGCCCGCTCATGGGAGCAGTTCTTC,CASSYDARSWEQFF
TRBD1,TRBV5-6,TRBJ2-7,.,TGTGCCAGCAGCTCCGACAGGGGGCAGGACGAGCAGTACTTC,CASSSDRGQDEQYF
.,TRBV18,TRBJ2-7,few,TGTGCCAGCTCATCGGACTGGACCTACGAGCAGTACTTC,CASSSDWTYEQYF
TRBD1,TRBV4-3,TRBJ1-2,many,TGCGCCAGCAGCCCAATCGGCCAACGACAGGGGTCAATGGACTATGGCTACACCTTC,CASSPIGQRQGSMDYGYTF
.,TRBV4-3,TRBJ1-2,few,TGCGCCAGCAGCCAAGGGGGGACCTCCCGGCGGGGCTACACCTTC,CASSQGGTSRRGYTF
TRBD1,TRBV7-2,TRBJ2-7,.,TGTGCCAGCAGCCCCGGACAGGGTAGAGGCTACGAGCAGTACTTC,CASSPGQGRGYEQYF
.,TRBV18,TRBJ2-6,few,TGTGCCAGCTCCGGAAGGTTTTCTGGGGCCAACGTCCTGACTTTC,CASSGRFSGANVLTF
.,TRBV10-3,TRBJ2-7,few,TGTGCCATCAGGGGAGAAATCTACGAGCAGTACTTC,CAIRGEIYEQYF